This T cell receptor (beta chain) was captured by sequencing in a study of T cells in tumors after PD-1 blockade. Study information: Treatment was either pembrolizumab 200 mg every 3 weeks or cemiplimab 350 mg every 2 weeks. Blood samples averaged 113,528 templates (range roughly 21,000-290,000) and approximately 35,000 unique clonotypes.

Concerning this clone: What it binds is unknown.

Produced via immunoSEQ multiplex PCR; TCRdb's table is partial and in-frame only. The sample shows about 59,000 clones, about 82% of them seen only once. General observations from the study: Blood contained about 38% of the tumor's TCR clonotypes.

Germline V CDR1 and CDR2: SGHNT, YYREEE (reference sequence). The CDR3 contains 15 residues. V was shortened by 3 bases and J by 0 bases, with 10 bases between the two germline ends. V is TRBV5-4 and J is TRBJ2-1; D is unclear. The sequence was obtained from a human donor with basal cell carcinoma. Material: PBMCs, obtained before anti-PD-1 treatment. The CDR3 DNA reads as TGTGCCAGCAGCTCCCCCTCGGTCTCCTACAATGAGCAGTTCTTC. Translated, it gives CASSSPSVSYNEQFF.